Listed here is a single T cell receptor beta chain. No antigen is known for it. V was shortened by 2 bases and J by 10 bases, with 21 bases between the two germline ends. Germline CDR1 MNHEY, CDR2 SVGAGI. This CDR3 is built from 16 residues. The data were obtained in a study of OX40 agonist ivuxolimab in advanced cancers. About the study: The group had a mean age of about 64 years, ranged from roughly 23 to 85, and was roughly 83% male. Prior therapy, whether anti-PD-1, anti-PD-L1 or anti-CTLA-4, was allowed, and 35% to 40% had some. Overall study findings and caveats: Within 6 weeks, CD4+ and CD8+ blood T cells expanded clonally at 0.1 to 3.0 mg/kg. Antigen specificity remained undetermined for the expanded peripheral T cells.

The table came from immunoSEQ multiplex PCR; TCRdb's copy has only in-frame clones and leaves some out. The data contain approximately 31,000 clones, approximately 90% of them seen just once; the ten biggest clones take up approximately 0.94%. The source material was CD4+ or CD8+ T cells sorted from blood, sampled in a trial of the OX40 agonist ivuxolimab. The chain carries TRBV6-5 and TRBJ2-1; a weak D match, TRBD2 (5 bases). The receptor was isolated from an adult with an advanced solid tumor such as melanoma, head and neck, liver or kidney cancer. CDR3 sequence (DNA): TGTGCCAGCAGTTACCTATTATTCTCTAGCCCCCGGGAGCAGTTCTTC. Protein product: CASSYLLFSSPREQFF.